A selection of T cell receptor beta chains follows, all from one sample in a study of blood T cell repertoires in COVID-19. Here immunoSEQ multiplex PCR was the method, and the copy in TCRdb shows in-frame clones only, minus some. Of 200,000 to 250,000 clones in the sample, approximately 89% are singletons; the top ten hold about 3.5%. The sample consisted of PBMCs or T cells enriched from blood (not recorded which). The origin of the receptors is a woman aged 25 to 39 who had been exposed to COVID-19. CDR3s include the opening cysteine and the closing phenylalanine or tryptophan. The D gene is left open where the match is weak. A row's size may be missing; if present it is once, few, many or a size class.

d_call	clone_size	v_call	j_call	cdr3_aa	cdr3_nt
TRBD2	-	TRBV4-2	TRBJ2-2	CASSQGGRAFGELFF	TGTGCCAGCAGCCAAGGCGGGAGGGCCTTCGGGGAGCTGTTTTTT
TRBD1	-	TRBV19	TRBJ1-6	CASSMGQGVSPLHF	TGTGCCAGTAGTATGGGACAGGGGGTTTCACCCCTCCACTTT
TRBD2	-	TRBV10-1	TRBJ2-1	CASREGAGVDNEQFF	TGCGCCAGCAGGGAAGGAGCGGGAGTGGATAATGAGCAGTTCTTC
TRBD1	-	TRBV11-2	TRBJ2-7	CASRFRDRAYEQYF	TGTGCCAGCAGGTTTAGGGACAGGGCCTACGAGCAGTACTTC
TRBD1	-	TRBV3-1/TRBV3-2	TRBJ2-1	CASSLRDRGGSNEQFF	TGTGCCAGCAGCCTTAGGGACAGGGGGGGATCGAATGAGCAGTTCTTC
TRBD1	few	TRBV5-1	TRBJ1-1	CASSLETDRVEAFF	TGCGCCAGCAGCTTGGAAACGGACAGGGTTGAAGCTTTCTTT
TRBD1	-	TRBV18	TRBJ1-2	CASSPYTGQGANYGYTF	TGTGCCAGCTCACCCTACACGGGACAGGGGGCAAACTATGGCTACACCTTC
TRBD2	-	TRBV30	TRBJ2-1	CAWSGAAGVEQFF	TGTGCCTGGAGTGGGGCAGCGGGAGTTGAGCAGTTCTTC
TRBD1	few	TRBV28	TRBJ1-1	CASRPTGTGGFTEAFF	TGTGCCAGCAGGCCAACCGGGACAGGGGGCTTCACTGAAGCTTTCTTT
TRBD1	-	TRBV27	TRBJ2-1	CASTRRGQGDNEQFF	TGTGCCAGCACACGTCGGGGACAGGGGGACAATGAGCAGTTCTTC
-	-	TRBV25-1	TRBJ1-1	CASSEYQGRVAFF	TGTGCCAGCAGTGAATATCAGGGAAGGGTAGCTTTCTTT
TRBD2	-	TRBV28	TRBJ2-5	CASRRLAGRGPQETQYF	TGTGCCAGCAGAAGACTAGCGGGAAGGGGTCCCCAAGAGACCCAGTACTTC
-	-	TRBV19	TRBJ1-2	CASRPSGVDGYTF	TGTGCCAGTCGACCGAGCGGGGTGGATGGCTACACCTTC
TRBD2	few	TRBV6-5	TRBJ2-2	CASSKLADTGELFF	TGTGCCAGCAGTAAGCTAGCGGACACCGGGGAGCTGTTTTTT
-	-	TRBV4-2	TRBJ2-7	CASSQGSKEAATWAQYF	TGTGCCAGCAGCCAAGGCTCGAAGGAAGCCGCCACCTGGGCGCAGTACTTC
-	-	TRBV9	TRBJ1-4	CASSVVGATNEKLFF	TGTGCCAGCAGCGTAGTCGGAGCAACTAATGAAAAACTGTTTTTT
TRBD1	few	TRBV24-1	TRBJ2-3	CATSETRGRGTDTQYF	TGTGCCACCAGTGAGACCAGGGGGCGCGGCACAGATACGCAGTATTTT
-	-	TRBV5-1	TRBJ2-3	CASSSRGSTDTQYF	TGCGCCAGCAGCAGCAGGGGTTCCACAGATACGCAGTATTTT
-	-	TRBV7-9	TRBJ1-5	CASSAPGEHRPQHF	TGTGCCAGCAGCGCCCCAGGGGAGCATCGGCCCCAGCATTTT
TRBD2	-	TRBV2	TRBJ2-3	CASSAYGAPGLLQEDTQYF	TGTGCCAGCAGTGCCTATGGGGCGCCGGGACTACTTCAGGAAGATACGCAGTATTTT
-	-	TRBV6-1	TRBJ1-2	CASSDRIRGNYGYTF	TGTGCCAGCAGTGACCGTATCCGAGGAAACTATGGCTACACCTTC
-	-	TRBV5-4	TRBJ1-2	CASSLGTANNYGYTF	TGTGCCAGCAGCTTGGGGACAGCCAATAACTATGGCTACACCTTC
TRBD1	-	TRBV10-3	TRBJ2-1	CAIEGQGVGEQFF	TGTGCCATAGAGGGACAGGGTGTCGGTGAGCAGTTCTTC
-	-	TRBV3-1/TRBV3-2	TRBJ2-4	CASSQEFTGAKNIQYF	TGTGCCAGCAGCCAAGAGTTTACGGGAGCCAAAAACATTCAGTACTTC
-	-	TRBV7-9	TRBJ1-5	CASSRQDQPQHF	TGTGCCAGCAGCCGCCAGGATCAGCCCCAGCATTTT
TRBD2	-	TRBV5-1	TRBJ2-1	CASSLAGTNLYNEQFF	TGCGCCAGCAGCTTGGCCGGGACTAATCTATACAATGAGCAGTTCTTC
-	-	TRBV7-6	TRBJ1-2	CASSLAAGVYGYTF	TGTGCCAGCAGCTTAGCTGCAGGGGTATATGGCTACACCTTC
-	-	TRBV29-1	TRBJ2-7	CSPLASRPTYEQYF	TGCAGCCCCCTGGCGTCCAGGCCCACCTACGAGCAGTACTTC
TRBD2	once	TRBV9	TRBJ2-1	CASSPLGGRRYNEQFF	TGTGCCAGCAGCCCATTGGGCGGGAGACGCTACAATGAGCAGTTCTTC
TRBD2	-	TRBV4-1	TRBJ2-1	CASSQTGGTSRHNEQFF	TGCGCCAGCAGCCAAACTGGGGGGACTAGCAGACACAATGAGCAGTTCTTC
-	-	TRBV28	TRBJ1-2	CASSLRTVPIGSYGYTF	TGTGCCAGCAGTTTAAGGACAGTGCCAATCGGTAGCTATGGCTACACCTTC
TRBD2	-	TRBV5-1	TRBJ2-2	CASSLTTGLANTGELFF	TGCGCCAGCAGCTTGACAACCGGACTAGCGAACACCGGGGAGCTGTTTTTT
TRBD1	-	TRBV7-2	TRBJ2-4	CASSFRTGRNIQYF	TGTGCCAGCAGCTTCCGGACAGGGAGGAACATTCAGTACTTC
-	few	TRBV19	TRBJ2-2	CASSITIANTGELFF	TGTGCCAGTAGTATTACTATCGCGAACACCGGGGAGCTGTTTTTT
-	-	TRBV14	TRBJ1-1	CASSQDRGGEAFF	TGTGCCAGCAGCCAAGACAGGGGAGGGGAAGCTTTCTTT
TRBD2	-	TRBV9	TRBJ2-7	CASSAHGGTSYEQYF	TGTGCCAGCAGCGCGCACGGGGGGACCTCCTACGAGCAGTACTTC
-	-	TRBV3-1/TRBV3-2	TRBJ1-5	CASSSRGFSNQPQHF	TGTGCCAGCAGTTCCAGGGGTTTTAGCAATCAGCCCCAGCATTTT
-	-	TRBV9	TRBJ1-3	CASSAGRGRNTIYF	TGTGCCAGCAGCGCCGGTAGGGGTCGAAACACCATATATTTT
-	-	TRBV30	TRBJ1-2	CACQGLGYGYTF	TGTGCCTGCCAGGGTTTAGGCTATGGCTACACCTTC
TRBD2	-	TRBV4-1	TRBJ2-5	CASSQGRRASGRRETQYF	TGCGCCAGCAGCCAAGGTCGTAGGGCTAGCGGGAGGAGGGAGACCCAGTACTTC
TRBD2	-	TRBV29-1	TRBJ2-3	CSGSSGSWTDTQYF	TGCAGCGGATCTAGCGGGAGTTGGACAGATACGCAGTATTTT
-	once	TRBV12-3/TRBV12-4	TRBJ1-5	CASSQGLRQPQHF	TGTGCCAGCAGCCAGGGACTTAGGCAGCCCCAGCATTTT
TRBD2	-	TRBV19	TRBJ2-7	CASSIVAGGPSEQYF	TGTGCCAGTAGTATTGTGGCGGGAGGGCCAAGCGAGCAGTACTTC
TRBD2	-	TRBV9	TRBJ2-1	CASSPRLAGWYNEQFF	TGTGCCAGCAGCCCAAGACTAGCGGGTTGGTACAATGAGCAGTTCTTC
TRBD1	-	TRBV2	TRBJ2-6	CASSWDSSSGANVLTF	TGTGCCAGCAGCTGGGACAGTTCCTCTGGGGCCAACGTCCTGACTTTC
-	once	TRBV5-1	TRBJ2-3	CASSAGLSTSTDTQYF	TGCGCCAGCAGCGCCGGACTAAGCACTAGCACAGATACGCAGTATTTT
TRBD1	few	TRBV28	TRBJ2-7	CASSWDRGYEQYF	TGTGCCAGCAGCTGGGACAGGGGTTACGAGCAGTACTTC
TRBD1	-	TRBV2	TRBJ1-4	CASRGQGGEKLFF	TGTGCCAGCAGGGGACAGGGTGGAGAAAAACTGTTTTTT
TRBD1	-	TRBV5-4	TRBJ1-1	CASSLGGLGQGYTEAFF	TGTGCCAGCAGCTTGGGAGGGTTGGGACAGGGTTACACTGAAGCTTTCTTT
-	-	TRBV7-2	TRBJ2-5	CASSLGQEETQYF	TGTGCCAGCAGCTTGGGGCAGGAAGAGACCCAGTACTTC
-	-	TRBV19	TRBJ1-1	CASRVGRVGNTEAFF	TGTGCCAGTAGAGTGGGGCGCGTGGGGAACACTGAAGCTTTCTTT
TRBD2	-	TRBV18	TRBJ2-3	CASSRRTSGTSRTDTQYF	TGTGCCAGCTCACGACGGACTAGCGGAACCTCTCGCACAGATACGCAGTATTTT
-	-	TRBV5-6	TRBJ1-1	CASSLHPGNTEAFF	TGTGCCAGCAGCTTGCACCCGGGGAACACTGAAGCTTTCTTT
TRBD2	-	TRBV5-1	TRBJ2-1	CASSPLTGGSYNEQFF	TGCGCCAGCAGTCCCCTAACGGGAGGGTCCTACAATGAGCAGTTCTTC
TRBD2	-	TRBV24-1	TRBJ2-3	CATSDSGLAGVMDTQYF	TGTGCCACCAGTGATTCGGGACTAGCGGGAGTCATGGATACGCAGTATTTT
TRBD2	-	TRBV5-1	TRBJ2-1	CASYPGPGLAGYNEQFF	TGCGCCAGCTATCCTGGACCGGGACTAGCGGGATACAATGAGCAGTTCTTC
-	-	TRBV20-1	TRBJ1-5	CSASSDYSNQPQHF	TGCAGTGCTAGTTCCGACTATAGCAATCAGCCCCAGCATTTT
TRBD2	-	TRBV5-1	TRBJ2-5	CASSLGALAGAGETQYF	TGCGCCAGCAGCTTGGGGGCCTTAGCGGGAGCGGGAGAGACCCAGTACTTC